This TCR beta chain was identified in a study of T cell responses to AZD1222 COVID-19 vaccine. Second doses were pooled across both intervals (about 4 or about 12 weeks). This CDR3 contains 14 residues. Germline loops: CDR1 MDHEN, CDR2 SYDVKM. Trimming cost V 6 bases and J 2 bases, with 8 bases left between them. As concerns this clone: Its antigen remains unidentified.

The method was immunoSEQ multiplex PCR; TCRdb's version includes in-frame clones alone and lacks a portion of them. The profile shows around 140,000 clones, about nine tenths of them singletons. Study-wide results and caveats: Only a handful of AZD1222 recipients, more than five in all, had baseline seropositivity.

The sequence was collected from an adult who received the AZD1222 COVID-19 vaccine. The input for sequencing was peripheral blood, taken 28 days after the second AZD1222 dose. The rearrangement links TRBV28 to TRBJ1-6; D gene unclear. CDR3 bases: TGTGCCAGCAGGTCCATGGCCTATAATTCACCCCTCCACTTT. It specifies CASRSMAYNSPLHF.